What follows describes a single T cell receptor (beta chain). Its antigen is currently unknown. V was pared by 1 base and J by 0 bases, with 0 bases of the junction left unmatched. CDR3 size: 15 residues. The V gene's germline CDR1 is LGHNA and CDR2 YNFKEQ. This record comes from a study of OX40 agonist ivuxolimab in advanced cancers. Across the study: Earlier anti-PD-1, anti-PD-L1 or anti-CTLA-4 therapy was permitted; 30% to 50% had received some.

Study outcomes and limitations: The study observed clonal expansion of CD4+ and CD8+ blood T cells by week 6 at 0.1 to 3.0 mg/kg.

Generated by immunoSEQ multiplex PCR, the TCRdb table keeps only in-frame clones and is missing some. The sample lists about 16,000 clones, approximately 86% occurring once. The sequence was obtained from an adult with an advanced solid tumor such as melanoma, head and neck, liver or kidney cancer. The sequencing here drew on CD4+ or CD8+ T cells sorted from blood, taken in a trial of the OX40 agonist ivuxolimab. V gene TRBV4-2 combines with J gene TRBJ2-7; the match to TRBD2 covers 10 bases. The CDR3 sequence: CASSQGLAGSYEQYF. Here the CDR3 DNA reads TGTGCCAGCAGCCAAGGACTAGCGGGCTCCTACGAGCAGTACTTC.